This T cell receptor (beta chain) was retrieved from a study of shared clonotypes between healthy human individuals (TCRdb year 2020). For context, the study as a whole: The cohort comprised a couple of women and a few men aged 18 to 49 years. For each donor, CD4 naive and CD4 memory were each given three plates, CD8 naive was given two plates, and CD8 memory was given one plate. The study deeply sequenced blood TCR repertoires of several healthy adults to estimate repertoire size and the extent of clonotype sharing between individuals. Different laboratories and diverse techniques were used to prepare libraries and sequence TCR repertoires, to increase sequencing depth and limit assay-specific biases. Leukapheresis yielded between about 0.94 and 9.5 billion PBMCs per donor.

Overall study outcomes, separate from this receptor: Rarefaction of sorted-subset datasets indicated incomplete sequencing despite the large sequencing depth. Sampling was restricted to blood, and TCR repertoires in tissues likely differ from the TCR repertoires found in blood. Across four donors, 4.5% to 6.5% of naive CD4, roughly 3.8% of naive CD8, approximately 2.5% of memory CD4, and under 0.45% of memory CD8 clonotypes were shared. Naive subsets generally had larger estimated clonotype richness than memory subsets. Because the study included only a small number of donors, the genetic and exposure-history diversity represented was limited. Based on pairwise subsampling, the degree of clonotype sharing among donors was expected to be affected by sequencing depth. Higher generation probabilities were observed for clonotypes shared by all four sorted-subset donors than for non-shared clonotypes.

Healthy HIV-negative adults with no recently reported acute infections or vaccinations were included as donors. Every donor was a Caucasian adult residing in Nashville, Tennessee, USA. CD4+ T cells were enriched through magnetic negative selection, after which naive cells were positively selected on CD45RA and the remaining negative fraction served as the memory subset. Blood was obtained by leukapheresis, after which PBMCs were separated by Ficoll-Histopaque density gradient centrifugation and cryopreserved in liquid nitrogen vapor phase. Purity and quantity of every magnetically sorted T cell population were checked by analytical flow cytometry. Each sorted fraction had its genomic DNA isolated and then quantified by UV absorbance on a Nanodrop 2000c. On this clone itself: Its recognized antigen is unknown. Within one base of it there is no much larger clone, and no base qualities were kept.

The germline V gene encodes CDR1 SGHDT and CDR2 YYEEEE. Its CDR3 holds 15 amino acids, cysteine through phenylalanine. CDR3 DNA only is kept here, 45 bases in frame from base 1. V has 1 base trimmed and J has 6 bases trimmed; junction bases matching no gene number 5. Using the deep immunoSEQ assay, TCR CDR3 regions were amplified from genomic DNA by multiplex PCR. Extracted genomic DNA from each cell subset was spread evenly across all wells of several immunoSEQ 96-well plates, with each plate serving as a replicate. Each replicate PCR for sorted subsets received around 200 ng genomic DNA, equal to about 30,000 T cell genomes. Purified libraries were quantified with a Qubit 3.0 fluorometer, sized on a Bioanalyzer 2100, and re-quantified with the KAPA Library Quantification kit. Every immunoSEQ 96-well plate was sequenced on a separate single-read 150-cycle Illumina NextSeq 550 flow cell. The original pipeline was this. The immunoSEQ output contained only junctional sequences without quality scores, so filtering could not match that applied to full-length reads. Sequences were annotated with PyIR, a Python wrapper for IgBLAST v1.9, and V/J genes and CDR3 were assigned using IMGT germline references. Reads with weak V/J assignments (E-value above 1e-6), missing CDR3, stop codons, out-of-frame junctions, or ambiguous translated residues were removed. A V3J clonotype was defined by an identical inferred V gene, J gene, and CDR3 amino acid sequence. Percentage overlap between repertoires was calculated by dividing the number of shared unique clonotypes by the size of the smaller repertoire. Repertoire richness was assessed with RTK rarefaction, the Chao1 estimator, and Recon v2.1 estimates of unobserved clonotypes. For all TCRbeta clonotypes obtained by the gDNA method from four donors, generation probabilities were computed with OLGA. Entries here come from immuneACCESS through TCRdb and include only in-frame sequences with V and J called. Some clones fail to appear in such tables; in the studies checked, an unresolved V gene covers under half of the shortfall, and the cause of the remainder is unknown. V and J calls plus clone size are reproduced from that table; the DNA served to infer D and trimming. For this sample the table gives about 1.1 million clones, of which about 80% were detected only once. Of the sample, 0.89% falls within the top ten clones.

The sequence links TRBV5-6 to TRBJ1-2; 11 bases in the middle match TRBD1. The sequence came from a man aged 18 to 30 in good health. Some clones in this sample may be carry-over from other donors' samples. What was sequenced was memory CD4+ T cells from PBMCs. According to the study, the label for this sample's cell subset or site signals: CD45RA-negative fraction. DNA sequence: TGTGCCAGCAGCTTGCCCCAGGACAGGGGGCATGGCTACACCTTC. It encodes CASSLPQDRGHGYTF.